This TCR beta chain was documented in a study of human T cells and chemical hapten exposure. Sample time point: patch test 1, 2 weeks after DPC sensitization. Treatment of the sample: therapeutic diphenylcyclopropenone sensitization with weekly scalp DPC. In TCRdb, the RACE reads were re-called with MiXCR into one record per CDR3 protein. The table has about 380,000 distinct CDR3 sequences, roughly 5% seen once. The sample holds many counts of this clonotype. CDR1 LGHDT and CDR2 YNNKEL come from the germline V gene (reference sequence). The CDR3 is 13 residues long. The trim removed 7 bases at V and 7 bases at J, leaving 5 bases unmatched.

This chain joins TRBV3-1 and TRBJ2-2; 8 positions agree with TRBD1. The receptor was isolated from a woman between 50 and 59 years old with alopecia areata. Some clones in this sample may be carry-over from other donors' samples. Here the sequenced sample was whole blood, taken in connection with sensitization to the hapten diphenylcyclopropenone (DPC). This CDR3 reads CASKTGDGGELFF. The CDR3 region has the DNA TGTGCCAGCAAGACAGGGGACGGCGGGGAGCTGTTTTTT.